The source of this T cell receptor beta chain is a study of T cells after yellow fever vaccination. The CDR3 is made up of 15 amino acids. Trimming stripped 0 bases from V and 6 bases from J, with 13 bases between. Per the germline V gene, CDR1 is MNHEY and CDR2 is SVGEGT. The 5'RACE template-switching step produced TCR cDNA and added a universal primer site and UMIs. TCRdb called the 5' RACE reads again in MiXCR, with one record for every CDR3 protein. Among about 340,000 distinct CDR3 sequences listed, about 12% were seen once. This clonotype showed up just a few times. Its antigen is not known. Study conclusions and caveats: The appearance of a small share of clonotypes in both CD4 and CD8 compartments was observed. The study re-detected most primary-vaccination clones after the booster (96% CD4, roughly 85% CD8).

The clonotype comes from a young man who received the YFV17D yellow fever vaccine. The chain links TRBV6-2 or TRBV6-3 to TRBJ2-3, with D hard to call. The source material was CD4+ T cells sorted from PBMCs, sampled 15 days after the yellow fever booster vaccination. The CDR3: CASSYSIFGADTQYF. The DNA of the CDR3 is TGTGCCAGCAGTTACTCGATTTTCGGCGCCGATACGCAGTATTTT.